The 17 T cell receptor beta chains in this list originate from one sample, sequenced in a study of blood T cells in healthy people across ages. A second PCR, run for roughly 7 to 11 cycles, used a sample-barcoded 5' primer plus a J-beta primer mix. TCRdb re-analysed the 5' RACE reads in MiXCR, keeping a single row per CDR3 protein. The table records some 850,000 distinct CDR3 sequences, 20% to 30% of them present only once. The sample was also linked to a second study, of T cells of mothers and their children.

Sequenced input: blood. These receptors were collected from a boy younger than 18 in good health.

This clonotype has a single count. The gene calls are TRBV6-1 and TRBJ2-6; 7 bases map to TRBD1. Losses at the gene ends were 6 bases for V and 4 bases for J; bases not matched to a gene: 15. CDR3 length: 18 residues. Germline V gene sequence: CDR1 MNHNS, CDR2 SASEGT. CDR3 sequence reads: CASRPPRDSLGGANVLTF. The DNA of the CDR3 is TGTGCCAGCAGGCCACCCCGGGACAGCCTGGGGGGGGCCAACGTCCTGACTTTC.

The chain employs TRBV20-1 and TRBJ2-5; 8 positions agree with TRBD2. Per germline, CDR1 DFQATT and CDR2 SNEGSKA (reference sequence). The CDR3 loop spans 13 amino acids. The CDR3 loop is CSGSAGGQETQYF. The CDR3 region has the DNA TGCAGCGGGTCGGCGGGGGGCCAAGAGACCCAGTACTTC.

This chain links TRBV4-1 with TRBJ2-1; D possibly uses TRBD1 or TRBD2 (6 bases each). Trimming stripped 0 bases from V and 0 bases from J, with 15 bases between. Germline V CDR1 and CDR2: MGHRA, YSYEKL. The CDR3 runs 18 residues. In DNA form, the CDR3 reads TGCGCCAGCAGCCAAGAATGGTGGGGGGCCCGCTCCTACAATGAGCAGTTCTTC. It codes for CASSQEWWGARSYNEQFF.

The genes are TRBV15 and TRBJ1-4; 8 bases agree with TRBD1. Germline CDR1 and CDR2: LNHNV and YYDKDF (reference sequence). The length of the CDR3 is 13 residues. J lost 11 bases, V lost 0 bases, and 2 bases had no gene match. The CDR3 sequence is CATSREQGGKLFF. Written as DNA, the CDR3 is TGTGCCACCAGCAGAGAACAGGGGGGGAAACTGTTTTTT.

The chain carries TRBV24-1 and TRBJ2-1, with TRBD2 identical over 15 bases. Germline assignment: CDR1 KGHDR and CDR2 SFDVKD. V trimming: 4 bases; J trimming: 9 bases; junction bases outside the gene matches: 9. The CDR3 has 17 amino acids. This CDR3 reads CATSDPGLAGGSGEQFF. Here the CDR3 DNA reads TGTGCCACCAGTGACCCCGGACTAGCGGGGGGGTCTGGTGAGCAGTTCTTC.

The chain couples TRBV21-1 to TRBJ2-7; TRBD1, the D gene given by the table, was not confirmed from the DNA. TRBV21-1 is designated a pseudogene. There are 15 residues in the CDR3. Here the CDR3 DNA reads TGTGCCAGCAGCAAAAGTAGGACAGGGGGCAGAGGGCAGTACTTC. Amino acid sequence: CASSKSRTGGRGQYF.

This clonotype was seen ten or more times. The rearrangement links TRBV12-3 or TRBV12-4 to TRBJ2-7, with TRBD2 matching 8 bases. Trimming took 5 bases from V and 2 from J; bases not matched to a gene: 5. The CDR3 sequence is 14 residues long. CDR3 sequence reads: CASSPGTRPYEQYF. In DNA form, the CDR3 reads TGTGCCAGCAGTCCCGGGACTAGGCCCTACGAGCAGTACTTC.

CDR3 in DNA: TGTGCCAGCCAGACCCTTTTTGGAAACACCATATATTTT. Translated, it gives CASQTLFGNTIYF. V is TRBV6-1 and J is TRBJ1-3, with D uncertain. The germline V and J ends were trimmed by 8 bases and 3 bases, with 11 bases remaining between them. This CDR3 is 13 amino acids long. CDR1 and CDR2 from the germline V gene are MNHNS and SASEGT.

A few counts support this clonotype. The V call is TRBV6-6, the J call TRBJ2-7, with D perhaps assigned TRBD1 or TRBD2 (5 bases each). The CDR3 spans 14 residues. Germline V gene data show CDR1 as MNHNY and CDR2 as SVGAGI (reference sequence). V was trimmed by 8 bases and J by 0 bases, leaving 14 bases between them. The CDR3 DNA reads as TGTGCCAGCCGCAGAGGGGCAAGCTCCTACGAGCAGTACTTC. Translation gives CASRRGASSYEQYF.

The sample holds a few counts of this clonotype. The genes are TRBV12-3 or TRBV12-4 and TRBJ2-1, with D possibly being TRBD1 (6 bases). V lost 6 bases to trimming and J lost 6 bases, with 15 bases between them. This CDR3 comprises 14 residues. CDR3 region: CASSRTARGNEQFF. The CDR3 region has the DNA TGTGCCAGCAGCCGGACAGCCCGGGGCAATGAGCAGTTCTTC.

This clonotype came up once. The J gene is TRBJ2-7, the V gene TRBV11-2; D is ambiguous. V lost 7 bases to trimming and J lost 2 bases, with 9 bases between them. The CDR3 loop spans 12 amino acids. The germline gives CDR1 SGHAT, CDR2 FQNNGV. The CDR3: CASTGKAYEQYF. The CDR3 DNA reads TGTGCCAGCACCGGAAAGGCCTACGAGCAGTACTTC.

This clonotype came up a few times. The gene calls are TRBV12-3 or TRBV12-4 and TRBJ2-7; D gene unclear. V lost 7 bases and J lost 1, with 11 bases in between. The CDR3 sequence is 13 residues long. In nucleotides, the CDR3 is TGTGCCAGCAACCTGGGCCAGTCCTACGAGCAGTACTTC. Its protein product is CASNLGQSYEQYF.

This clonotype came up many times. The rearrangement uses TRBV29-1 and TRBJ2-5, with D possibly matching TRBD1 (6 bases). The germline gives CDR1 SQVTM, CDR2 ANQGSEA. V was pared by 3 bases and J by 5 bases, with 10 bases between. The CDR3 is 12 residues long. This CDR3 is CSVERRGETQYF. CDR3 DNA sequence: TGCAGCGTTGAGAGAAGGGGGGAGACCCAGTACTTC.

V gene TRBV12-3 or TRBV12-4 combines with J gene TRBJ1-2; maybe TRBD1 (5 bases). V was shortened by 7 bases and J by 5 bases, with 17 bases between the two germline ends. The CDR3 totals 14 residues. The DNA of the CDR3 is TGTGCCAGCAAGCTGAGGGACTCCGGGTATGGCTACACCTTC. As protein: CASKLRDSGYGYTF.

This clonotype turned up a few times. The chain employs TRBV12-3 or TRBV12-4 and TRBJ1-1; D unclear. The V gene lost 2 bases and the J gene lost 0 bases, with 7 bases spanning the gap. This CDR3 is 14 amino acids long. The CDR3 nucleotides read TGTGCCAGCAGTTTAATCGGGCTGAACACTGAAGCTTTCTTT. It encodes CASSLIGLNTEAFF.

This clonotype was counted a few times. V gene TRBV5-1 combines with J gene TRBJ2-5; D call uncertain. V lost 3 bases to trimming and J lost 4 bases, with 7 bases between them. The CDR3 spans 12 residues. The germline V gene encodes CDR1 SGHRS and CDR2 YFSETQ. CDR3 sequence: CASSSDVETQYF. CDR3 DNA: TGCGCCAGCAGCTCGGACGTAGAGACCCAGTACTTC. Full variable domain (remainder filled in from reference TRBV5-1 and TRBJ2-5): KAGVTQTPRYLIKTRGQQVTLSCSPISGHRSVSWYQQTPGQGLQFLFEYFSETQRNKGNFPGRFSGRQFSNSRSEMNVSTLELGDSALYLCASSSDVETQYFGPGTRLLVL.

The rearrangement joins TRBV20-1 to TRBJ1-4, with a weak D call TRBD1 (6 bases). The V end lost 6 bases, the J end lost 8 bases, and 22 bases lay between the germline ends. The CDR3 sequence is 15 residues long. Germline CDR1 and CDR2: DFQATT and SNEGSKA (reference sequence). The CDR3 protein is CSATPPQGVLEKLFF. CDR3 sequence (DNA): TGCAGTGCAACACCCCCACAGGGTGTTTTGGAAAAACTGTTTTTT.